This T cell receptor beta chain is from a study of blood T cells in healthy people across ages. The V end was cut by 6 bases, the J end by 9 bases, with 18 bases between. CDR1 and CDR2 from the germline V gene are MGHDK and SYGVNS. The CDR3 length is 14 residues. This clonotype was found once. The use of a sample-barcoded 5' primer and a J-beta primer mix characterized a second PCR of about 7 to 12 cycles. MiXCR, run by TCRdb on the 5' RACE reads, gives a single entry per CDR3 protein. The sample lists approximately 670,000 distinct CDR3 sequences, approximately 40% occurring once. The V gene is TRBV25-1, the J gene TRBJ1-3; D might be TRBD1 (5 bases). This receptor was identified in an elderly man in good health. Specimen: blood. The CDR3 coding sequence is TGTGCCAGCAGGGAAACGGGGCCTCTTAGCACCATATATTTT. This sequence encodes CASRETGPLSTIYF. Combining the CDR3 with reference TRBV25-1 and TRBJ1-3 gives the whole variable domain EADIYQTPRYLVIGTGKKITLECSQTMGHDKMYWYQQDPGMELHLIHYSYGVNSTEKGDLSSESTVSRIRTEHFPLTLESARPSHTSQYLCASRETGPLSTIYFGEGSWLTVV.